The 17 T cell receptor beta chains below come from one sample, sequenced in a study of T cells after yellow fever vaccination. In TCRdb, the 5' RACE reads were re-called with MiXCR into one record per CDR3 protein. There are 500,000 to 650,000 distinct CDR3 sequences in the sample; 10% to 15% occur only once, and about 16% lies in the top ten. Material: PBMCs, obtained on the day of the yellow fever booster vaccination. Receptors originate from a man aged 30-40 years who received the YFV17D yellow fever vaccine.

A word on this clonotype: A clone one base away is much larger, so this may be a read error. The V call is TRBV28, the J call TRBJ2-5, with D perhaps matching TRBD2 (6 bases). Germline CDR1 MDHEN, CDR2 SYDVKM. Trimming took 6 bases from V and 1 from J, leaving 6 bases between them. The CDR3 extends over 12 amino acids. The CDR3 DNA follows: TGTGCCAGCAGGGAGGGCCAAGAGACCCAGTACTTC. This encodes CASREGQETQYF. The whole variable domain, filled in from reference TRBV28 and TRBJ2-5, reads DVKVTQSSRYLVKRTGEKVFLECVQDMDHENMFWYRQDPGLGLRLIYFSYDVKMKEKGDIPEGYSVSREKKERFSLILESASTNQTSMYLCASREGQETQYFGPGTRLLVL.

This clonotype was observed many times. The chain recombines TRBV6-4 with TRBJ2-3; 10 positions agree with TRBD2. V lost 6 bases, J lost 1 base, and 4 bases stayed unmatched. Germline V lookup: CDR1 MRHNA, CDR2 SNTAGT. The CDR3 consists of 15 residues. The DNA for the CDR3 is TGTGCCAGCAGCGCTGGACTAGCGGGCACAGATACGCAGTATTTT. Protein: CASSAGLAGTDTQYF.

The table lists this clonotype with a few counts. This rearrangement joins TRBV29-1 to TRBJ2-7, with 8 bases that match TRBD2. The CDR3 runs 14 residues. CDR1 is SQVTM, CDR2 ANQGSEA, per germline. The V gene end was trimmed by 3 bases and the J gene end by 0 bases; junction bases not matched to a gene: 4. The CDR3, as DNA: TGCAGCGTTGATGGGGGGACTAGCTCCTACGAGCAGTACTTC. Translating gives CSVDGGTSSYEQYF.

In this sample, this clonotype turned up a few times. This chain connects TRBV7-2 to TRBJ2-7; D is possibly TRBD1 or TRBD2 (5 bases each). CDR1 and CDR2 (germline): SGHTA, FQGNSA. The CDR3 runs 14 residues. Trimming shortened V by 4 bases and J by 9 bases, and 19 bases separated the two germline ends. DNA of the CDR3: TGTGCCAGCAGCTCATCCGGGACCCCCAGGGCGCAGTACTTC. It codes for CASSSSGTPRAQYF.

In the case of this clonotype: The junction shows a germline mismatch at one end, possibly a read error. The rearrangement joins TRBV18 to TRBJ2-7; D unresolved. CDR1 and CDR2 from the germline V gene are KGHSH and LQKENI. The CDR3 extends over 14 amino acids. This CDR3 is CASSPSRYSYEQYF. The CDR3 coding sequence is TGTGCCAGCTCACCTTCCAGATACTCCTATGAGCAGTACTTC.

In this sample, this clonotype turned up many times. The gene calls are TRBV12-3 or TRBV12-4 and TRBJ2-7, with 10 bases identical to TRBD2. The CDR3 spans 15 residues. V lost 6 bases, J lost 4 bases, and 9 bases stayed unmatched. Here the CDR3 DNA reads TGTGCCAGCAGCCGACCGGGACTAGCGAGGTACGAGCAGTACTTC. This codes for CASSRPGLARYEQYF.

The chain joins TRBV7-8 to TRBJ2-7, with D tentatively TRBD2 (5 bases). The CDR3 runs 15 residues. V lost 1 base and J 3 bases, leaving 13 bases between the germline ends. Germline-derived CDR1 and CDR2 are SGHVS and FQNEAQ. The CDR3: CASSLERASGYEQYF. The CDR3 DNA reads TGTGCCAGCAGCTTAGAGAGGGCGTCGGGCTACGAGCAGTACTTC. The full variable domain, rest sourced from reference TRBV7-8 and TRBJ2-7, is GAGVSQSPRYKVAKRGQDVALRCDPISGHVSLFWYQQALGQGPEFLTYFQNEAQLDKSGLPSDRFFAERPEGSVSTLKIQRTQQEDSAVYLCASSLERASGYEQYFGPGTRLTVT.

The CDR3 region is CASSPGTSGNERVGEQFF. CDR3 DNA: TGTGCCAGCAGCCCCGGGACTAGCGGGAACGAGCGGGTCGGTGAGCAGTTCTTC. This rearrangement joins TRBV7-6 to TRBJ2-1; 13 bases are a match to TRBD2. CDR1 and CDR2 (germline): SGHVS, FNYEAQ. The J segment lost 9 bases and the V segment lost 5 bases, leaving 16 bases of the junction unmatched. There are 18 residues in the CDR3.

The chain couples TRBV15 to TRBJ1-5; a possible D gene is TRBD1 (6 bases). Germline CDR1 and CDR2: LNHNV and YYDKDF (reference sequence). V was trimmed by 1 base and J by 6 bases, leaving 13 bases between them. The CDR3 has 15 residues. CDR3 amino acids: CATSRVGAEGQPQHF. CDR3 bases: TGTGCCACCAGCAGAGTGGGGGCGGAAGGTCAGCCCCAGCATTTT. The entire variable domain, with the rest obtained from reference TRBV15 and TRBJ1-5, is as follows: DAMVIQNPRYQVTQFGKPVTLSCSQTLNHNVMYWYQQKSSQAPKLLFHYYDKDFNNEADTPDNFQSRRPNTSFCFLDIRSPGLGDTAMYLCATSRVGAEGQPQHFGDGTRLSIL.

The chain has TRBV24-1 and TRBJ2-5; 9 bases map to TRBD2. CDR1 is KGHDR and CDR2 is SFDVKD in the germline V gene. With V trimmed by 4 bases and J by 1 base, 6 bases remained unmatched. The CDR3 runs 16 residues. This CDR3 reads CATSDPLAGFQETQYF. The DNA for the CDR3 is TGTGCCACCAGTGACCCCCTAGCGGGGTTCCAAGAGACCCAGTACTTC.

This clonotype turned up a few times. V and J are TRBV7-3 and TRBJ2-3, with 8 bases fitting TRBD2. The CDR3 runs to 15 residues. Germline CDR1 reads SGHTA; CDR2 reads FQGTGA. Losses at the gene ends were 2 bases for V and 3 bases for J; bases not matched to a gene: 4. The CDR3 reads CASSLQGGGTDTQYF. CDR3 nucleotides: TGTGCCAGCAGCTTACAGGGCGGGGGGACAGATACGCAGTATTTT.

This clonotype appeared a few times. The chain employs TRBV7-2 and TRBJ2-5, with a possible D match to TRBD1 (6 bases). Germline CDR1 is SGHTA and CDR2 is FQGNSA. This CDR3 is built from 15 residues. The V gene lost 1 base and the J gene lost 4 bases, with 13 bases spanning the gap. CDR3: CASSLVDSEGETQYF. The CDR3, as DNA: TGTGCCAGCAGCTTAGTGGACAGTGAGGGAGAGACCCAGTACTTC.

The chain couples TRBV6-1 to TRBJ1-5; D gene ambiguous. The CDR3 totals 13 residues. Trimming cost V 7 bases and J 6 bases, with 13 bases left between them. Germline loops: CDR1 MNHNS, CDR2 SASEGT. CDR3 sequence reads: CASNRRPGQPQHF. CDR3 sequence (DNA): TGTGCCAGCAACAGAAGGCCGGGTCAGCCCCAGCATTTT.

The chain employs TRBV7-8 and TRBJ2-5; no firm D call. CDR3 size: 15 residues. V was trimmed by 2 bases and J by 1 base, leaving 11 bases between them. The V gene's germline CDR1 is SGHVS and CDR2 FQNEAQ. The CDR3 DNA sequence: TGTGCCAGCAGCTTATATGGCACCCCCCAAGAGACCCAGTACTTC. Translated: CASSLYGTPQETQYF.

In its sample, this clonotype was seen a few times. The chain uses TRBV5-5 and TRBJ2-2, with TRBD2 matching 11 bases. Per germline, CDR1 SGHKS and CDR2 YYEKEE (reference sequence). Trimming removed 4 bases from V and 5 bases from J; junction bases left unmatched: 13. The CDR3 runs to 18 residues. The CDR3 coding sequence is TGTGCCAGCAGCGGCCGACCGGGACTAGCGGAAGGAACCGGGGAGCTGTTTTTT. Protein: CASSGRPGLAEGTGELFF.

This clonotype occurred a few times. The V and J genes are TRBV5-4 and TRBJ2-2; possibly TRBD2 for D (6 bases). Looked up from germline, CDR1 is SGHNT and CDR2 is YYREEE (reference sequence). V was clipped by 3 bases and J by 0 bases, with 9 bases between them. The CDR3 contains 15 residues. The CDR3 nucleotides are TGTGCCAGCAGCTCCCGCGGGACGAACACCGGGGAGCTGTTTTTT. As protein: CASSSRGTNTGELFF.

V and J are TRBV20-1 and TRBJ1-2; D call uncertain. V lost 3 bases and J lost 3, with 14 bases in between. The CDR3 length is 14 residues. Looked up from germline, CDR1 is DFQATT and CDR2 is SNEGSKA (reference sequence). The CDR3 DNA reads TGCAGTGCTAGGGTGGTGGAAGGCCACTATGGCTACACCTTC. This gives the protein CSARVVEGHYGYTF.